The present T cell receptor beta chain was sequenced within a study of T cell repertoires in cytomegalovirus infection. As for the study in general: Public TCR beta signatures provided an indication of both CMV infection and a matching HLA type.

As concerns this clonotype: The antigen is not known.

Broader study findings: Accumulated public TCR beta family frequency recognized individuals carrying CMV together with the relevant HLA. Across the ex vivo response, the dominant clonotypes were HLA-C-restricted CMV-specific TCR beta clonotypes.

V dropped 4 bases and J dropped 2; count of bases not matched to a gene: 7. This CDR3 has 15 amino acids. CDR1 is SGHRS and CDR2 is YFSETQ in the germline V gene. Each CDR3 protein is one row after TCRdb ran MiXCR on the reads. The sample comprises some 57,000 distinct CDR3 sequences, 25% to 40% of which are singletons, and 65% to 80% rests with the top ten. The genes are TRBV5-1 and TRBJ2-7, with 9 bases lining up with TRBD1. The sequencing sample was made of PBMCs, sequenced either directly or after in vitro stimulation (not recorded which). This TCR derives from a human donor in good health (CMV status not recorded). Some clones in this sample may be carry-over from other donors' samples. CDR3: CASSAPTGGTYEQYF. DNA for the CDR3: TGCGCCAGCAGCGCCCCGACAGGGGGGACCTACGAGCAGTACTTC.